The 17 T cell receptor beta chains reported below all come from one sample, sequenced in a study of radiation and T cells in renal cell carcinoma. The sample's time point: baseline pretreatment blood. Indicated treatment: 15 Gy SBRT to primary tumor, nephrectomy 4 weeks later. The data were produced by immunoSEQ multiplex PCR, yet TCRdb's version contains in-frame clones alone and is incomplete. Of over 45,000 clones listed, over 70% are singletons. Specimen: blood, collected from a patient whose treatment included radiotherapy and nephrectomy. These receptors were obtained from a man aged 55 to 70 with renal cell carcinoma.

For the CDR3, the DNA is TGTGCCAGCTCACCAGGGGCGAGCTCTGGAAACACCATATATTTT. Translated: CASSPGASSGNTIYF. This chain links TRBV18 with TRBJ1-3, with D perhaps matching TRBD1 (5 bases). V was cut by 2 bases and J by 0 bases, with 8 bases left in between. This CDR3 has 15 residues. The V gene's germline CDR1 is KGHSH and CDR2 LQKENI.

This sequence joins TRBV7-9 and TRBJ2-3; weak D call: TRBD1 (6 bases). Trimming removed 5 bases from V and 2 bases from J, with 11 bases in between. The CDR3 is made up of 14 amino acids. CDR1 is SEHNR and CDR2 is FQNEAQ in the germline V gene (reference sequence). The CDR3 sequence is CASSGRGPTDTQYF. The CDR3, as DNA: TGTGCCAGCAGCGGCAGGGGTCCCACAGATACGCAGTATTTT.

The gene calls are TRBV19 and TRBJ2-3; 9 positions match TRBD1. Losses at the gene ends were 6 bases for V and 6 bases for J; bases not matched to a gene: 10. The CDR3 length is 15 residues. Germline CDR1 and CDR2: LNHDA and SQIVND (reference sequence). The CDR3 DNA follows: TGTGCCAGTAGCATACAGGGGGCCCCCCCCGATACGCAGTATTTT. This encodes CASSIQGAPPDTQYF.

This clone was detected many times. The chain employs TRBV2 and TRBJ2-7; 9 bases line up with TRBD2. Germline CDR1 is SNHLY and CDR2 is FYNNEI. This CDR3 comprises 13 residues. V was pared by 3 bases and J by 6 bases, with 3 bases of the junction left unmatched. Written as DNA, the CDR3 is TGTGCCAGCAGTGAGGGGACTAGCCTCGAGCAGTACGTC. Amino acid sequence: CASSEGTSLEQYV.

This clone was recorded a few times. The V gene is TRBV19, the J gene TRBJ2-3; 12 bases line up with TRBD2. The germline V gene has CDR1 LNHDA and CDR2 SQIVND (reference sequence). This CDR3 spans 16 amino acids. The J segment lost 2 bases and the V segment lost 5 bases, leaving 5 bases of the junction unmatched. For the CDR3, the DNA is TGTGCCAGTAGTTACACTAGCGGGGGGTTCACAGATACGCAGTATTTT. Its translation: CASSYTSGGFTDTQYF. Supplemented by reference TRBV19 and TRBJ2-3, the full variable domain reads DGGITQSPKYLFRKEGQNVTLSCEQNLNHDAMYWYRQDPGQGLRLIYYSQIVNDFQKGDIAEGYSVSREKKESFPLTVTSAQKNPTAFYLCASSYTSGGFTDTQYFGPGTRLTVL.

The CDR3 region has the DNA TGTGCCAGCAGCACCGGGACATTAAGGAACACTGAAGCTTTCTTT. This codes for CASSTGTLRNTEAFF. The chain has TRBV6-5 and TRBJ1-1, with D tentatively TRBD1 (6 bases). Trimming removed 6 bases from V and 1 base from J, with 15 bases in between. Per the germline V gene, CDR1 is MNHEY and CDR2 is SVGAGI. This CDR3 has 15 residues.

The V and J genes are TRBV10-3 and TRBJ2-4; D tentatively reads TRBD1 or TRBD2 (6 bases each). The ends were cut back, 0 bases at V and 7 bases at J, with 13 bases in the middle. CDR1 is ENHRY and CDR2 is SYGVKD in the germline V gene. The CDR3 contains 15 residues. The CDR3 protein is CAISESGGLGNIQYF. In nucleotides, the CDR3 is TGTGCCATCAGTGAGTCAGGGGGGCTTGGGAACATTCAGTACTTC.

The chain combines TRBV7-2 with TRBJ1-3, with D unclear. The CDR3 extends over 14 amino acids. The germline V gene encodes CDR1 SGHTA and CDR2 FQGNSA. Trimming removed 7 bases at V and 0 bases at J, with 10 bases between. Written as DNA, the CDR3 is TGTGCCAGCAAGAGGGCCCACTCTGGAAACACCATATATTTT. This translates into CASKRAHSGNTIYF.

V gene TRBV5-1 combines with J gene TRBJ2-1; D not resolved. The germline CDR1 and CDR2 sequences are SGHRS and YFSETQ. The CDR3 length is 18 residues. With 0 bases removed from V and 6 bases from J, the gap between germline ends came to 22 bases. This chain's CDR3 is CASSLAVGGKSFGNEQFF. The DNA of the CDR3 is TGCGCCAGCAGCTTGGCCGTTGGCGGTAAGTCCTTCGGCAATGAGCAGTTCTTC.

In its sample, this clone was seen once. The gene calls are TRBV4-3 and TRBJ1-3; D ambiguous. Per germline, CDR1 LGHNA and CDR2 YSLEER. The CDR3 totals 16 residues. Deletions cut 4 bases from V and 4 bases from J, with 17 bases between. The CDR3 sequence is CASSRSMATRGNTIYF. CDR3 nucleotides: TGCGCCAGCAGCCGATCCATGGCGACAAGAGGAAACACCATATATTTT.

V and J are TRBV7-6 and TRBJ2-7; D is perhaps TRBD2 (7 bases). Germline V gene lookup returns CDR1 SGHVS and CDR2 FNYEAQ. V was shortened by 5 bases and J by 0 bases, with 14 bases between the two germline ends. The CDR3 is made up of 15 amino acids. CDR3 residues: CASSRGGQSSYEQYF. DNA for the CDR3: TGTGCCAGCAGCAGGGGGGGGCAGAGCTCCTACGAGCAGTACTTC.

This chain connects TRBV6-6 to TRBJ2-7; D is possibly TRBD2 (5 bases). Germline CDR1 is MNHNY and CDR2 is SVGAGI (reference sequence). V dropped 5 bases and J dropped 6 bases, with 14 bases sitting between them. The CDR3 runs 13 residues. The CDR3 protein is CASSQAGMIEQYV. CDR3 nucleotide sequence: TGTGCCAGCAGTCAAGCCGGGATGATCGAGCAGTACGTC.

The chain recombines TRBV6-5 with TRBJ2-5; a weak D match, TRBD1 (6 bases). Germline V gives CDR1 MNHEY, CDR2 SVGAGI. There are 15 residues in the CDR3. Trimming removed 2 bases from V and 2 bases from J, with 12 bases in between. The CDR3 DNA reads TGTGCCAGCAGTTACGTGGGACATCCACAAGAGACCCAGTACTTC. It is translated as CASSYVGHPQETQYF.

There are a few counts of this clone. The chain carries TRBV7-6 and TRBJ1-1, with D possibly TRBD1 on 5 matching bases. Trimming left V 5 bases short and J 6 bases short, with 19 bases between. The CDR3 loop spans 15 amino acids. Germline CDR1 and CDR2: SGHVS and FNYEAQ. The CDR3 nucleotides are TGTGCCAGCAGCCCAATTGGGGGAGGTTACGCTGAAGCTTTCTTT. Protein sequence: CASSPIGGGYAEAFF. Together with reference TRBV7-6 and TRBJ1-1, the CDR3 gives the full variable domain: GAGVSQSPRYKVTKRGQDVALRCDPISGHVSLYWYRQALGQGPEFLTYFNYEAQQDKSGLPNDRFSAERPEGSISTLTIQRTEQRDSAMYRCASSPIGGGYAEAFFGQGTRLTVV.

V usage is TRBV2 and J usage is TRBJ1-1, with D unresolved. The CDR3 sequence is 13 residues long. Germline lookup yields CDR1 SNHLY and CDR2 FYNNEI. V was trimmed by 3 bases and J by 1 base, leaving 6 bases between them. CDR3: CASSDWANTEAFF. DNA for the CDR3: TGTGCCAGCAGTGATTGGGCGAACACTGAAGCTTTCTTT. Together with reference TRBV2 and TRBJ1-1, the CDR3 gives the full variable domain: EPEVTQTPSHQVTQMGQEVILRCVPISNHLYFYWYRQILGQKVEFLVSFYNNEISEKSEIFDDQFSVERPDGSNFTLKIRSTKLEDSAMYFCASSDWANTEAFFGQGTRLTVV.

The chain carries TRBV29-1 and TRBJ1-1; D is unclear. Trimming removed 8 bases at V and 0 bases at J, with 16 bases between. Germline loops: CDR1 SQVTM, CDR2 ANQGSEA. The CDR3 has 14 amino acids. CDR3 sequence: CSSIPGIMNTEAFF. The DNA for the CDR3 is TGCAGCTCGATACCAGGTATCATGAACACTGAAGCTTTCTTT.

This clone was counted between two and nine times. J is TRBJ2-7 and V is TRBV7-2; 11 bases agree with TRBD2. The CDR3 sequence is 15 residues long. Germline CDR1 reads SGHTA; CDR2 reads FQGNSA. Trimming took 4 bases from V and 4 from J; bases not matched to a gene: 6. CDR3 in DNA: TGTGCCAGCAGCTCCCTAGCGGGGGGCATGTACGAGCAGTACTTC. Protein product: CASSSLAGGMYEQYF.